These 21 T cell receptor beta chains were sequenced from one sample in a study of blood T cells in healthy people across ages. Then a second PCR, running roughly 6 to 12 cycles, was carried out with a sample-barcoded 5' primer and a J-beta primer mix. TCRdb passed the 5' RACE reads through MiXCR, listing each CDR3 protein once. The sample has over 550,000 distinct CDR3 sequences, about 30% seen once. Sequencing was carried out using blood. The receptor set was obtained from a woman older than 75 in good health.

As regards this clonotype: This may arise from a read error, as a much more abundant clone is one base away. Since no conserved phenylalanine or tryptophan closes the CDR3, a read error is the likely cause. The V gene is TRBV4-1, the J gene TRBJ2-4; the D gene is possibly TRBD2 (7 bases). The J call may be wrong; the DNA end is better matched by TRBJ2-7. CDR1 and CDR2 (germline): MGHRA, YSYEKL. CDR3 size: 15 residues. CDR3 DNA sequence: TGCGCCAGCAGCCCCTCCAAGGGGGGGCTCAACGAGCAGTACTGC. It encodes CASSPSKGGLNEQYC.

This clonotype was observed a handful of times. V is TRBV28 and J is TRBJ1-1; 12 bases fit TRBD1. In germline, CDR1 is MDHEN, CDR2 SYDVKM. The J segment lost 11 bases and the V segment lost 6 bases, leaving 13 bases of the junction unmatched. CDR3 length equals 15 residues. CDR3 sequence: CASSGPGQGAKEAFF. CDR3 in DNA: TGTGCCAGCAGCGGACCGGGACAGGGGGCCAAGGAGGCTTTCTTT.

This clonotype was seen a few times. CDR3 residues: CASSQDSGDDEQFF. The CDR3 DNA sequence: TGTGCCAGCAGCCAAGATTCAGGGGACGATGAGCAGTTCTTC. The chain has TRBV3-1 and TRBJ2-1; weak D call: TRBD1 (6 bases). CDR1 and CDR2 from the germline V gene are LGHDT and YNNKEL (reference sequence). This CDR3 contains 14 residues. Trimming shortened V by 0 bases and J by 8 bases, and 11 bases separated the two germline ends.

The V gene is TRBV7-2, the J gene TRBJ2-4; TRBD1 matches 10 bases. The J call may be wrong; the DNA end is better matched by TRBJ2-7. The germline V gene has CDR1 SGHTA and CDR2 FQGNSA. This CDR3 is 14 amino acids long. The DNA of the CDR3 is TGTGCCAGCAGCCTTGACAGGGGGCGCTTCGAGCAGTACTTC. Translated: CASSLDRGRFEQYF.

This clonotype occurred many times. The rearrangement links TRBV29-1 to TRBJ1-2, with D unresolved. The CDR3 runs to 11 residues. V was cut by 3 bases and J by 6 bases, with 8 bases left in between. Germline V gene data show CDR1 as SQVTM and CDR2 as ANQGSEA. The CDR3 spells CSVDIGNGYTF. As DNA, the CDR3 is TGCAGCGTTGATATAGGGAATGGCTACACCTTC.

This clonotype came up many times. CDR3 nucleotides: TGCGCCAGCAGTTGGGCTAGCGAATCCTCCTACGAGCAGTACTTC. Translating gives CASSWASESSYEQYF. The V and J genes are TRBV10-2 and TRBJ2-7, with a possible D match to TRBD2 (6 bases). CDR3 length equals 15 residues. Germline V gives CDR1 WSHSY, CDR2 SAAADI. The V end was cut by 5 bases, the J end by 0 bases, with 14 bases between.

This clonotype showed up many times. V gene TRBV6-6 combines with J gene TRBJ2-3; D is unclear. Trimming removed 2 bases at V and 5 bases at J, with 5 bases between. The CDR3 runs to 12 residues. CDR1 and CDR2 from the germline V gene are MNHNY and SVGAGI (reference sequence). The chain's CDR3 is CASSYGEDTQYF. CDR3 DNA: TGTGCCAGCAGTTACGGTGAAGATACGCAGTATTTT.

The CDR3 bases are TGCAGTGCTAGTGTTTTCGGGGGGGAGCTGTTTTTT. Translated: CSASVFGGELFF. The chain uses TRBV20-1 and TRBJ2-2, with D uncertain. Trimming removed 3 bases at V and 8 bases at J, with 10 bases between. The CDR3 length is 12 residues. Germline V gene sequence: CDR1 DFQATT, CDR2 SNEGSKA (reference sequence).

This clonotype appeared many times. The CDR3 DNA is TGCGCCAGCAGCGCTCGAGACAGGGGGCGCGCCCCACACTCTGGGGCCAACGTCCTGACTTTC. Translation: CASSARDRGRAPHSGANVLTF. The J gene is TRBJ2-6, the V gene TRBV5-1; 10 bases fit TRBD1. The germline gives CDR1 SGHRS, CDR2 YFSETQ. The CDR3 has 21 residues. Trimming cost V 4 bases and J 0 bases; bases outside gene matches: 16.

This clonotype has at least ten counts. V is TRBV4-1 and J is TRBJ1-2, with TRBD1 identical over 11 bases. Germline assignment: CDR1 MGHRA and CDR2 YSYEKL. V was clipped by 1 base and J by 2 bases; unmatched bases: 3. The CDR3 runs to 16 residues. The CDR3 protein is CASSQVRTGGNYGYTF. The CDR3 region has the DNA TGCGCCAGCAGCCAAGTTAGGACAGGGGGCAACTATGGCTACACCTTC.

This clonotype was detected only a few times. The CDR3: CASSKPSAPYEQYF. The CDR3 DNA reads as TGTGCCAGCAGCAAACCTTCAGCCCCCTACGAGCAGTACTTC. The chain links TRBV21-1 to TRBJ2-7. TRBV21-1 is an annotated pseudogene. The CDR3 length is 14 residues.

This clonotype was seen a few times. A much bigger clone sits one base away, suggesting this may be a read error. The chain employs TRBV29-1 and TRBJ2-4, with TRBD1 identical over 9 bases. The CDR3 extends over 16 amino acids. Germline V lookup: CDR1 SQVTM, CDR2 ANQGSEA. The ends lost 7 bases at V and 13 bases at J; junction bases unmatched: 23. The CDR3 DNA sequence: TGCAGCGGTCGGGACAGGGTTGAGAGCTCCTACAATGAGCAGTACTTC. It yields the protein CSGRDRVESSYNEQYF.

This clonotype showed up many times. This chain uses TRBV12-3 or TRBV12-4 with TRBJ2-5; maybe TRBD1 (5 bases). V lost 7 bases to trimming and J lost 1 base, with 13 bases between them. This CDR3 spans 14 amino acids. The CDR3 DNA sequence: TGTGCCAGCACCATAGGGGCCCGCCAAGAGACCCAGTACTTC. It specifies CASTIGARQETQYF.

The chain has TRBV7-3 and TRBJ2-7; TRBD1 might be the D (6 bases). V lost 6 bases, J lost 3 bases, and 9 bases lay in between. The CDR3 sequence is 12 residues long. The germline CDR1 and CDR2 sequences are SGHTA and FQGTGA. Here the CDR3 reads CASRDSDYEQYF. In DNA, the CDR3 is TGTGCCAGCAGGGACAGTGACTACGAGCAGTACTTC.

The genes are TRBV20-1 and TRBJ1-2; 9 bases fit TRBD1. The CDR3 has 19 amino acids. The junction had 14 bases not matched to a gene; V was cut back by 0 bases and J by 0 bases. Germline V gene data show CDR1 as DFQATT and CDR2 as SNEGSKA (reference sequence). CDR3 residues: CSARDIRDRAGLANYGYTF. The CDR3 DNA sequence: TGCAGTGCTAGAGATATCCGGGACAGGGCTGGTTTAGCTAACTATGGCTACACCTTC.

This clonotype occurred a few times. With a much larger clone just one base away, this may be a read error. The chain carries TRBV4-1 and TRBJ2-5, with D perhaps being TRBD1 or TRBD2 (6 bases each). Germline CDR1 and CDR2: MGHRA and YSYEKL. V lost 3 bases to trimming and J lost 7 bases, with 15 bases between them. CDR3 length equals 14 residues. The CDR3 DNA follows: TGCGCCAGCAGCCAGGCCGACAGGAGGGGGACCCAGTACTTC. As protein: CASSQADRRGTQYF.

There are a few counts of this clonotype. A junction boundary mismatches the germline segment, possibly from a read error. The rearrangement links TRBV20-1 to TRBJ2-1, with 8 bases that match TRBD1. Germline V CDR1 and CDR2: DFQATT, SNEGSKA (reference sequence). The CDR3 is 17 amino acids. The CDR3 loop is CSARGQGQALRTNGQFF. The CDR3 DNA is TGCAGTGCTAGAGGACAGGGGCAGGCATTGAGGACCAATGGGCAGTTCTTC.

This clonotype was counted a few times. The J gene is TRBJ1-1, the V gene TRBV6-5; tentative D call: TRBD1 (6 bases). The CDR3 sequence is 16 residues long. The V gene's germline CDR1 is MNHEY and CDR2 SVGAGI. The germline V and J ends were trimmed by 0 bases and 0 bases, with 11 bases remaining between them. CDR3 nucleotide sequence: TGTGCCAGCAGTTACTCGATGGGGGCGATGAACACTGAAGCTTTCTTT. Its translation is CASSYSMGAMNTEAFF.

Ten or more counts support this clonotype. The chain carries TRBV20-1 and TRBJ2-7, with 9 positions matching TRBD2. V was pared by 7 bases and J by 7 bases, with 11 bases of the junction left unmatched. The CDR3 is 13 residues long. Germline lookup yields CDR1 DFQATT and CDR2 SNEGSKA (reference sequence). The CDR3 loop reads CSGTSGGRFEQYF. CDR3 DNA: TGCAGTGGCACGAGCGGGGGGAGATTTGAGCAGTACTTC.

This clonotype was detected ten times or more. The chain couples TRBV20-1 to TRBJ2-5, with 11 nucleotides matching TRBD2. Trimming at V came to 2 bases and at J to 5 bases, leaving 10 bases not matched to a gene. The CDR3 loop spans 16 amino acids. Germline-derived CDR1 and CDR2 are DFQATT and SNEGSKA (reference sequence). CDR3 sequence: CSARPSSGGSRETQYF. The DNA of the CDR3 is TGCAGTGCTAGACCCTCTAGCGGGGGGTCACGGGAGACCCAGTACTTC.

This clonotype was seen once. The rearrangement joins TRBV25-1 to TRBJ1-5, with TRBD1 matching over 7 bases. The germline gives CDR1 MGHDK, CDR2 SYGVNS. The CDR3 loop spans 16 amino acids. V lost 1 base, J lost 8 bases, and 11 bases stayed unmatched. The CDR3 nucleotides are TGTGCCAGCAGTGAATCCCGGCAGGGGGATGGTGAGCCCCAGCATTTT. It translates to CASSESRQGDGEPQHF.